This T cell receptor (beta chain) was captured by sequencing in a study of cytomegalovirus exposure and HLA in healthy donors. As for the study in general: Falling in the Caucasian-associated ancestry cluster were about four fifths of 398 genotyped donors.

Use of 60 Vbeta and 13 Jbeta primers characterized the PCR. Measured with immunoSEQ multiplex PCR; TCRdb has only the in-frame clones, and not every one. The repertoire consists of approximately 210,000 clones, with about 89% occurring once and the leading ten covering around 1.2%. Study-wide results and caveats: As a later analysis showed, several of the most significant clusters appeared to be linked to common viral pathogens.

This clone occurred a few times. Its antigen remains unknown. This CDR3 has 15 amino acids. Between the trimmed V and J ends, which lost 2 bases and 3 bases, there was a span of 14 bases. Germline V CDR1 and CDR2: MNHEY, SVGAGI. The chain carries TRBV6-5 and TRBJ2-7; no reliable D call. The specimen sequenced was PBMCs. The sequence was obtained from a man in his thirties or forties in good health and CMV-seronegative. CDR3 amino acids: CASSYQSKPLYEQYF. The CDR3 nucleotides read TGTGCCAGCAGTTACCAATCCAAGCCCCTCTACGAGCAGTACTTC.